The next 14 T cell receptor beta chains were all read from a single sample in a study of cytomegalovirus exposure and HLA in healthy donors. Amplification used 60 Vbeta primers and 13 Jbeta primers. Profiling relied on immunoSEQ multiplex PCR, and the TCRdb table lists in-frame clones only, not all of them. The sample has about 210,000 clones, around 88% seen once. The sequenced sample was PBMCs. These TCRs come from a middle-aged man in good health and CMV-seropositive.

The chain couples TRBV5-1 to TRBJ1-1; 8 bases map to TRBD1. V gave up 4 bases and J gave up 2 bases; unmatched junction bases: 7. The CDR3 covers 15 residues. Germline CDR1 is SGHRS and CDR2 is YFSETQ. As DNA, the CDR3 is TGCGCCAGCAGCGTCTTAGACAGGGGAAACACTGAAGCTTTCTTT. This codes for CASSVLDRGNTEAFF.

This sequence joins TRBV19 and TRBJ2-7; 9 bases are a match to TRBD1. V was clipped by 6 bases and J by 2 bases; unmatched bases: 11. The V gene's germline CDR1 is LNHDA and CDR2 SQIVND (reference sequence). The CDR3 consists of 16 residues. This CDR3 is CASSRISGQGAYEQYF. The CDR3 coding sequence is TGTGCCAGTAGCCGGATCTCGGGACAGGGAGCCTACGAGCAGTACTTC.

Details on this clone: Other DNA sequences from this sample encode an identical CDR3 as well. The chain employs TRBV9 and TRBJ2-7, with 13 positions matching TRBD2. CDR1 and CDR2 from the germline V gene are SGDLS and YYNGEE. The CDR3 is made up of 14 amino acids. The V and J ends lost 0 bases and 7 bases, in that order; junction bases with no gene match: 1. Here the CDR3 DNA reads TGTGCCAGCAGCGTAGGACTAGCGGGGGGTGAGCAGTACTTC. This encodes CASSVGLAGGEQYF.

This clone has a single count. The J gene is TRBJ2-2, the V gene TRBV2, with D possibly matching TRBD1 (6 bases). CDR1 and CDR2 (germline): SNHLY, FYNNEI. There are 12 residues in the CDR3. Trimming cost V 1 base and J 11 bases, with 8 bases left between them. The CDR3 reads CASSEGGLELFF. The CDR3, as DNA: TGTGCCAGCAGTGAAGGGGGGCTTGAGCTGTTTTTT. The full variable domain, its missing parts supplied by reference TRBV2 and TRBJ2-2, is EPEVTQTPSHQVTQMGQEVILRCVPISNHLYFYWYRQILGQKVEFLVSFYNNEISEKSEIFDDQFSVERPDGSNFTLKIRSTKLEDSAMYFCASSEGGLELFFGEGSRLTVL.

V is TRBV28 and J is TRBJ2-5; the D gene is possibly TRBD1 (6 bases). The CDR3 covers 16 residues. Germline values: CDR1 MDHEN, CDR2 SYDVKM. V dropped 2 bases and J dropped 2 bases, with 15 bases sitting between them. The CDR3, as DNA: TGTGCCAGCAGTTTAACAGGGAGAGGGCTACAAGAGACCCAGTACTTC. Encoded protein: CASSLTGRGLQETQYF.

This clone was detected once. The chain employs TRBV27 and TRBJ2-5, with 7 bases lining up with TRBD2. The CDR3 runs 15 residues. The V segment lost 2 bases and the J segment 5 bases; nucleotides outside the gene matches: 8. Germline CDR1 is MNHEY and CDR2 is SMNVEV (reference sequence). CDR3: CASSLGRGVTETQYF. CDR3 in DNA: TGTGCCAGCAGTTTAGGGAGGGGTGTCACTGAGACCCAGTACTTC.

The chain has TRBV6-1 and TRBJ1-1; 7 bases map to TRBD1. The CDR3 covers 13 residues. Trimming took 10 bases from V and 0 from J; bases not matched to a gene: 5. CDR1 and CDR2 from the germline V gene are MNHNS and SASEGT. CDR3 in DNA: TGTGCCACGAGGACAGGATTGAACACTGAAGCTTTCTTT. Its protein is CATRTGLNTEAFF.

This clone was picked up a small number of times. The rearrangement links TRBV11-3 to TRBJ2-1, with 13 bases identical to TRBD2. The CDR3 is 15 amino acids. The J segment lost 8 bases and the V segment lost 4 bases, leaving 5 bases of the junction unmatched. CDR1 is SGHNT, CDR2 YENEEA, per germline. The CDR3 protein is CASSSGTSGNDEQFF. The CDR3 DNA reads TGTGCCAGCAGCTCGGGGACTAGCGGGAACGATGAGCAGTTCTTC.

The V and J genes are TRBV7-8 and TRBJ2-7; D may be TRBD2 (6 bases). This CDR3 spans 12 amino acids. Germline CDR1 reads SGHVS; CDR2 reads FQNEAQ. V was trimmed by 3 bases and J by 5 bases, leaving 8 bases between them. This chain's CDR3 is CASSLGLHEQYF. CDR3 DNA: TGTGCCAGCAGCTTGGGACTCCACGAGCAGTACTTC. Looking up the rest from reference TRBV7-8 and TRBJ2-7 gives the full variable domain: GAGVSQSPRYKVAKRGQDVALRCDPISGHVSLFWYQQALGQGPEFLTYFQNEAQLDKSGLPSDRFFAERPEGSVSTLKIQRTQQEDSAVYLCASSLGLHEQYFGPGTRLTVT.

This chain joins TRBV2 and TRBJ1-5; 9 bases map to TRBD1. Looked up from germline, CDR1 is SNHLY and CDR2 is FYNNEI. This CDR3 is built from 14 residues. The junction had 4 bases not matched to a gene; V was cut back by 4 bases and J by 6 bases. CDR3 DNA: TGTGCCAGCAGTGGGACAGGGGAAGGTCAGCCCCAGCATTTT. As protein: CASSGTGEGQPQHF.

In regard to this clone: The junction and the germline gene differ at one end; a read error may be behind it. This CDR3 is also generated by other DNA sequences in the sample. The V call is TRBV7-8, the J call TRBJ1-5, with TRBD1 matching over 7 bases. The CDR3 contains 17 residues. Germline V gives CDR1 SGHVS, CDR2 FQNEAQ. The chain's CDR3 is CASSPRGQGGSNQPQHF. Here the CDR3 DNA reads TGTGCTAGCAGCCCTAGGGGGCAGGGGGGTAGCAATCAGCCCCAGCATTTT.

The chain joins TRBV7-6 to TRBJ1-1, with D tentatively TRBD1 (5 bases). Trimming cost V 1 base and J 8 bases, with 8 bases left between them. This CDR3 is built from 12 residues. Germline loops: CDR1 SGHVS, CDR2 FNYEAQ. The CDR3 DNA sequence: TGTGCCAGCAGCTTAGGGGCAGGGGAAGCTTTCTTT. It specifies CASSLGAGEAFF.

The chain joins TRBV15 to TRBJ1-4; 8 nucleotides match TRBD1. This CDR3 has 14 amino acids. Germline CDR1 LNHNV, CDR2 YYDKDF (reference sequence). V dropped 3 bases and J dropped 8; count of bases not matched to a gene: 5. DNA for the CDR3: TGTGCCACCAGCAGCCTTGGACAGGGCGAAAAACTGTTTTTT. Translation gives CATSSLGQGEKLFF.

The chain carries TRBV2 and TRBJ2-7; D might be TRBD1 (6 bases). This CDR3 has 15 amino acids. The germline CDR1 and CDR2 sequences are SNHLY and FYNNEI. V was pared by 3 bases and J by 0 bases, with 12 bases between. For the CDR3, the DNA is TGTGCCAGCAGTGACATACCGGACAGCTCCTACGAGCAGTACTTC. Translation gives CASSDIPDSSYEQYF.